These 3 T cell receptor beta chains came from one sample sequenced in a study of CD8+CD57+ T cells in acquired aplastic anemia. Patients included in sequencing had previously demonstrated CD8+CD57+ cell expansion by flow cytometry. Genomic DNA, serving as template, underwent TCR beta VDJ and CDR3 profiling. TCRdb reprocessed the reads via MiXCR and lists one record per CDR3 protein. This sample has roughly 170,000 distinct CDR3 sequences; approximately 48% occur once, and the top ten carry approximately 13%. Sequenced material: sorted CD4+, CD8+, or CD8+CD57+ T cells (not recorded which) from PBMCs. These receptors all come from a human donor with aplastic anemia.

The chain recombines TRBV2 with TRBJ1-5, with D possibly being TRBD1 (6 bases). CDR1 is SNHLY, CDR2 FYNNEI, per germline. The V and J ends lost 6 bases and 2 bases respectively, with 11 bases between them. The CDR3 runs 14 residues. The DNA for the CDR3 is TGTGCCAGCAGGGCAGGGGATGGCAATCAGCCCCAGCATTTT. It specifies CASRAGDGNQPQHF.

The V and J genes are TRBV30 and TRBJ1-4, with 9 bases lining up with TRBD1. The trim removed 8 bases at V and 11 bases at J, leaving 9 bases unmatched. CDR1 GTSNPN and CDR2 SVGIG come from the germline V gene (reference sequence). The length of the CDR3 is 12 residues. CDR3 loop: CATRDREGKLFF. DNA of the CDR3: TGTGCCACCCGGGACAGGGAGGGGAAACTGTTTTTT.

The chain links TRBV20-1 to TRBJ1-5; 8 bases map to TRBD1. The germline V gene has CDR1 DFQATT and CDR2 SNEGSKA (reference sequence). The CDR3 consists of 13 residues. The junction had 6 bases not matched to a gene; V was cut back by 6 bases and J by 5 bases. The CDR3 sequence is CSAYRGSDQPQHF. The DNA for the CDR3 is TGCAGTGCGTACAGGGGGTCGGATCAGCCCCAGCATTTT.